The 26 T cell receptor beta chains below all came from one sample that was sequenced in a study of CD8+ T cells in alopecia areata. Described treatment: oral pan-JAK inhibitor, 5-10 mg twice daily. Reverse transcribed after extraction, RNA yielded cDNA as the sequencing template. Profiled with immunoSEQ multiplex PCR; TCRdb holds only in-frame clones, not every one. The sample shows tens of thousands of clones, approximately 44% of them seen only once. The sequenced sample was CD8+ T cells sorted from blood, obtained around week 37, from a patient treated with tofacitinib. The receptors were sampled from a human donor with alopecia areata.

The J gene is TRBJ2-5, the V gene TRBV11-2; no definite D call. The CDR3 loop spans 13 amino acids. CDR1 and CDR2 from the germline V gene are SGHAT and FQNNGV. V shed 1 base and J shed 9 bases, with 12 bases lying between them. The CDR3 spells CASSLVKSAPQYF. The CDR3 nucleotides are TGTGCCAGCAGCTTAGTGAAGTCGGCCCCCCAGTACTTC.

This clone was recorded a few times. The CDR3: CASSWSNQPQHF. The DNA of the CDR3 is TGTGCCAGTAGTTGGAGCAATCAGCCCCAGCATTTT. The chain carries TRBV19 and TRBJ1-5; D is undetermined. V was trimmed by 5 bases and J by 1 base, leaving 3 bases between them. From germline, CDR1 is LNHDA and CDR2 SQIVND (reference sequence). This CDR3 region has 12 residues.

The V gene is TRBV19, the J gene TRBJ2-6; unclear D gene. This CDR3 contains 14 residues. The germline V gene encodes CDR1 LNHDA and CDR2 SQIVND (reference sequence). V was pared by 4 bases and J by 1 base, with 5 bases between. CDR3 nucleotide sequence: TGTGCCAGTAGTACCGGGTCTGGGGCCAACGTCCTGACTTTC. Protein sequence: CASSTGSGANVLTF.

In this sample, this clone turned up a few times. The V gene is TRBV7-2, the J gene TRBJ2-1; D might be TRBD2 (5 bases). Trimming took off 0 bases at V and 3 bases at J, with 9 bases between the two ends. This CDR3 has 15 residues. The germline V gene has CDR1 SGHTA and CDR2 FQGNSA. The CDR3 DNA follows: TGTGCCAGCAGCTTAGCGGGCCGGGGCTACAATGAGCAGTTCTTC. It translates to CASSLAGRGYNEQFF.

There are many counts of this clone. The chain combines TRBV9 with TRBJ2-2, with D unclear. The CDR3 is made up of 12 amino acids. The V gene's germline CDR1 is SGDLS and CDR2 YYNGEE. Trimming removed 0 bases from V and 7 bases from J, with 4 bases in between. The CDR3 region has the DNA TGTGCCAGCAGCGTAGGGGACGGGGAGCTGTTTTTT. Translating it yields CASSVGDGELFF.

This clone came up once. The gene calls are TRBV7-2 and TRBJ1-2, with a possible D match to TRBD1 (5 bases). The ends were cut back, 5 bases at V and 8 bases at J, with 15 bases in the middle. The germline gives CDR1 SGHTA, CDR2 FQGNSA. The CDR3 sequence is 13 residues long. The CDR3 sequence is CASSPQGPFGYTF. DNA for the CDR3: TGTGCCAGCAGCCCCCAGGGCCCCTTCGGCTACACCTTC.

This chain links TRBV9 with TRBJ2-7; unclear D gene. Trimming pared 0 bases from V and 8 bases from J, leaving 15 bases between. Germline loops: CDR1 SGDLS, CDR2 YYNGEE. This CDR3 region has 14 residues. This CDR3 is CASSVESDPSKQYF. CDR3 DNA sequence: TGTGCCAGCAGCGTAGAGTCGGACCCCTCGAAGCAGTACTTC.

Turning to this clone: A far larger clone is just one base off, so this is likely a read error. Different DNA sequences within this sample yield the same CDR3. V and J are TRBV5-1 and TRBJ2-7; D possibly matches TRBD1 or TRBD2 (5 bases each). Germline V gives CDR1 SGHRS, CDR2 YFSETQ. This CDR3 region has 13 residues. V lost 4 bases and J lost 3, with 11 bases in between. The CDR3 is CASSHGTDYEQYF. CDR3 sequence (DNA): TGCGCCAGCAGCCACGGGACGGACTACGAGCAGTACTTC. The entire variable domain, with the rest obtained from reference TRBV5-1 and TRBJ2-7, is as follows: KAGVTQTPRYLIKTRGQQVTLSCSPISGHRSVSWYQQTPGQGLQFLFEYFSETQRNKGNFPGRFSGRQFSNSRSEMNVSTLELGDSALYLCASSHGTDYEQYFGPGTRLTVT.

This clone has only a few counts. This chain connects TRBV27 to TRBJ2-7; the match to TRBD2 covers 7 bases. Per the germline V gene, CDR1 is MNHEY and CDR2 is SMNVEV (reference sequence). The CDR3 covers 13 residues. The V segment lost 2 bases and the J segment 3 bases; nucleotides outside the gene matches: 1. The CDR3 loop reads CASSLASGYEQYF. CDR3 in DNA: TGTGCCAGCAGTTTAGCTAGCGGCTACGAGCAGTACTTC.

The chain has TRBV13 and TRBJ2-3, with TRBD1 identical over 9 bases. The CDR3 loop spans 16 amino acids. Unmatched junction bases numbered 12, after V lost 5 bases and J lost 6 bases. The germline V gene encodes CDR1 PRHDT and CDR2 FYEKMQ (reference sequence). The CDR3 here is CASSARTGGAYDTQYF. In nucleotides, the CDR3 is TGTGCCAGCAGCGCTCGAACAGGGGGCGCTTACGATACGCAGTATTTT. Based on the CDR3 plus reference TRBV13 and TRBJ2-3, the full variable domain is AAGVIQSPRHLIKEKRETATLKCYPIPRHDTVYWYQQGPGQDPQFLISFYEKMQSDKGSIPDRFSAQQFSDYHSELNMSSLELGDSALYFCASSARTGGAYDTQYFGPGTRLTVL.

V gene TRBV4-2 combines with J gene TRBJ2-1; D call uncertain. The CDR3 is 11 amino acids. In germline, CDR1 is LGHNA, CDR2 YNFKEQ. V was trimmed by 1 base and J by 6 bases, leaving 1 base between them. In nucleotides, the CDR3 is TGTGCCAGCAGCCAAGGCAATGAGCAGTTCTTC. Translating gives CASSQGNEQFF.

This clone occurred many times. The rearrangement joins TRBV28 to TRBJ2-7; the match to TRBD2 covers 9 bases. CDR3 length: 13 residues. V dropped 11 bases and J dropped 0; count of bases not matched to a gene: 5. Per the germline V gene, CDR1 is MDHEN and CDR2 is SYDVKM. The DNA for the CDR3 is TGTGCCTCCCGACTAGCGGACTCCTACGAGCAGTACTTC. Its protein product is CASRLADSYEQYF. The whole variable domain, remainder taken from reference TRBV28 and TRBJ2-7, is DVKVTQSSRYLVKRTGEKVFLECVQDMDHENMFWYRQDPGLGLRLIYFSYDVKMKEKGDIPEGYSVSREKKERFSLILESASTNQTSMYLCASRLADSYEQYFGPGTRLTVT.

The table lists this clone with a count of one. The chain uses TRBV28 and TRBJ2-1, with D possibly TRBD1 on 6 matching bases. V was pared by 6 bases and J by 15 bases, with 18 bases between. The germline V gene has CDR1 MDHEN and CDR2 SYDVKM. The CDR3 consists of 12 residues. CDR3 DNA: TGTGCCAGCAGACCAGGACAGACAGGAGGGTTCTTC. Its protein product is CASRPGQTGGFF.

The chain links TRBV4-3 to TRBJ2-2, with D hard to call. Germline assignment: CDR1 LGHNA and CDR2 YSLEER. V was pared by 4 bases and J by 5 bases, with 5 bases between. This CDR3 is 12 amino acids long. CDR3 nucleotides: TGCGCCAGCAGCCTAGGAACCGGGGAGCTGTTTTTT. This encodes CASSLGTGELFF.

The DNA for the CDR3 is TGCGCCAGCAGCCAAGCTTACCTCGGGACTAGCGTCACAGATACGCAGTATTTT. It yields the protein CASSQAYLGTSVTDTQYF. V is TRBV4-1 and J is TRBJ2-3; 10 bases map to TRBD2. CDR3 length equals 18 residues. Germline values: CDR1 MGHRA, CDR2 YSYEKL. With V trimmed by 1 base and J by 2 bases, 9 bases remained unmatched.

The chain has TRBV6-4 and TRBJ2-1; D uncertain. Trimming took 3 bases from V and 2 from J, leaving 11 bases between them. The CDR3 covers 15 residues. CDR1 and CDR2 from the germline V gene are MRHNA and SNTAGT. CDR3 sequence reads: CASSEDNTPYNEQFF. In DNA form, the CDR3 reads TGTGCCAGCAGTGAAGATAACACCCCCTACAATGAGCAGTTCTTC.

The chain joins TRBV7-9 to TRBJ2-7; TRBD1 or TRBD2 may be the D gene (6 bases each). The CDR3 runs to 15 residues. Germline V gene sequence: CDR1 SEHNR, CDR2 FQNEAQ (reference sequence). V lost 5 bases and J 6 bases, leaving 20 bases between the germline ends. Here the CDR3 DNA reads TGTGCCAGCAGCGGAGGGGGACCGAAACTCTTCGAGCAGTACTTC. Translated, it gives CASSGGGPKLFEQYF.

CDR3 sequence: CSVPTSATFGEQFF. In DNA form, the CDR3 reads TGCAGCGTCCCGACTAGCGCGACCTTTGGAGAGCAGTTCTTC. The J gene is TRBJ2-1, the V gene TRBV29-1; 8 nucleotides align to TRBD2. V lost 6 bases and J lost 10; bases outside the gene matches: 14. In germline, CDR1 is SQVTM, CDR2 ANQGSEA. The CDR3 is 14 amino acids.

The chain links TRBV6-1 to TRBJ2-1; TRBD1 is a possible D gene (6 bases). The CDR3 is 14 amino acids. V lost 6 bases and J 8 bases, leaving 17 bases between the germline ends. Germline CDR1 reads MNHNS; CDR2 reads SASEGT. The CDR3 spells CASRRTGLEDEQFF. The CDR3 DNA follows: TGTGCCAGCAGACGTACAGGGCTGGAGGATGAGCAGTTCTTC.

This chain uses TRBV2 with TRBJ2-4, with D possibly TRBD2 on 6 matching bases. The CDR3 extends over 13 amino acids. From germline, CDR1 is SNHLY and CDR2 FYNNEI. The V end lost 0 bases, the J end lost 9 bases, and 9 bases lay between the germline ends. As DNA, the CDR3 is TGTGCCAGCAGTGAAGCGCTGGGGGGCATTCAGTACTTC. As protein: CASSEALGGIQYF.

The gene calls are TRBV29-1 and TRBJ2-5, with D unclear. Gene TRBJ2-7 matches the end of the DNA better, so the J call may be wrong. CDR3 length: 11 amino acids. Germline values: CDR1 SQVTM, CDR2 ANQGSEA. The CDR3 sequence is CSVEAGYEQYF. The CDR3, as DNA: TGCAGCGTTGAGGCTGGCTACGAGCAGTACTTC.

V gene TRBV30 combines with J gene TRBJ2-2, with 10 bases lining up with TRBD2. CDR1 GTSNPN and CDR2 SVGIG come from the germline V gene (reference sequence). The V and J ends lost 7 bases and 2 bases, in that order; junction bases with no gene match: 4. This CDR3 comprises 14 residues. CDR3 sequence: CAFLAGVNTGELFF. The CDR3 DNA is TGTGCCTTTCTAGCGGGAGTAAACACCGGGGAGCTGTTTTTT.

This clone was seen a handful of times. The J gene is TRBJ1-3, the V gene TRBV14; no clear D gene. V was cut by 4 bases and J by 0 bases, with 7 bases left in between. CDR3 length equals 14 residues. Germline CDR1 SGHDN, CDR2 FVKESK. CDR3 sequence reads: CASSRRNSGNTIYF. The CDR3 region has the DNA TGTGCCAGCAGCCGCCGGAACTCTGGAAACACCATATATTTT.

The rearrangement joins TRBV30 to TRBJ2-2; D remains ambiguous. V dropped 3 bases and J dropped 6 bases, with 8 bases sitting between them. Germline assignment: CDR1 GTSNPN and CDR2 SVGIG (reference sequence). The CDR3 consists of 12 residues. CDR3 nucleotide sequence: TGTGCCTGGAGGGCGCAGCCCGGGGAGCTGTTTTTT. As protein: CAWRAQPGELFF.

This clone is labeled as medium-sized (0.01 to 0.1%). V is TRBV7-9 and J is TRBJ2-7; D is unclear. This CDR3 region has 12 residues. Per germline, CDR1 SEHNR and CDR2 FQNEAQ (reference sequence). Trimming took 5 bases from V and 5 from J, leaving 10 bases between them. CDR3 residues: CASSPRHHEQYF. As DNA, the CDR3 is TGTGCCAGCAGCCCGAGACACCACGAGCAGTACTTC.

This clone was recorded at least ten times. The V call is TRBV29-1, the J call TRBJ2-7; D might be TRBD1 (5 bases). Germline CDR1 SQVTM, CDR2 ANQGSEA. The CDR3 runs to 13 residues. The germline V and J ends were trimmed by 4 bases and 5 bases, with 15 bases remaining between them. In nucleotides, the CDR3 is TGCAGCGTTGCCACCAGGGTATCAGACGAGCAGTACTTC. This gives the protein CSVATRVSDEQYF.